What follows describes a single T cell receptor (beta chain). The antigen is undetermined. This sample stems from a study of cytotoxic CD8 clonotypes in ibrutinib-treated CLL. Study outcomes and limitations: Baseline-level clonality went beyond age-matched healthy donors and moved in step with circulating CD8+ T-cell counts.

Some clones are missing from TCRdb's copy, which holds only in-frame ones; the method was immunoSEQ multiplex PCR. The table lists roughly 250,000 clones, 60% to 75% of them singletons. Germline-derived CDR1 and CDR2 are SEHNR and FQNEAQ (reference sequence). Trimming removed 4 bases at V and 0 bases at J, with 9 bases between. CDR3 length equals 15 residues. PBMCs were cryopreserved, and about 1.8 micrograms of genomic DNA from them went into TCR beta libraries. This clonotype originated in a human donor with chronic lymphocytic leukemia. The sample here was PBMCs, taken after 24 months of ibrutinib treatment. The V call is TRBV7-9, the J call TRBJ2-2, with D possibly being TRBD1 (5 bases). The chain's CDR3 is CASSSMTANTGELFF. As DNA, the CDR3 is TGTGCCAGCAGCTCCATGACAGCGAACACCGGGGAGCTGTTTTTT. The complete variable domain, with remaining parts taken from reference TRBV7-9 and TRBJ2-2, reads DTGVSQNPRHKITKRGQNVTFRCDPISEHNRLYWYRQTLGQGPEFLTYFQNEAQLEKSRLLSDRFSAERPKGSFSTLEIQRTEQGDSAMYLCASSSMTANTGELFFGEGSRLTVL.